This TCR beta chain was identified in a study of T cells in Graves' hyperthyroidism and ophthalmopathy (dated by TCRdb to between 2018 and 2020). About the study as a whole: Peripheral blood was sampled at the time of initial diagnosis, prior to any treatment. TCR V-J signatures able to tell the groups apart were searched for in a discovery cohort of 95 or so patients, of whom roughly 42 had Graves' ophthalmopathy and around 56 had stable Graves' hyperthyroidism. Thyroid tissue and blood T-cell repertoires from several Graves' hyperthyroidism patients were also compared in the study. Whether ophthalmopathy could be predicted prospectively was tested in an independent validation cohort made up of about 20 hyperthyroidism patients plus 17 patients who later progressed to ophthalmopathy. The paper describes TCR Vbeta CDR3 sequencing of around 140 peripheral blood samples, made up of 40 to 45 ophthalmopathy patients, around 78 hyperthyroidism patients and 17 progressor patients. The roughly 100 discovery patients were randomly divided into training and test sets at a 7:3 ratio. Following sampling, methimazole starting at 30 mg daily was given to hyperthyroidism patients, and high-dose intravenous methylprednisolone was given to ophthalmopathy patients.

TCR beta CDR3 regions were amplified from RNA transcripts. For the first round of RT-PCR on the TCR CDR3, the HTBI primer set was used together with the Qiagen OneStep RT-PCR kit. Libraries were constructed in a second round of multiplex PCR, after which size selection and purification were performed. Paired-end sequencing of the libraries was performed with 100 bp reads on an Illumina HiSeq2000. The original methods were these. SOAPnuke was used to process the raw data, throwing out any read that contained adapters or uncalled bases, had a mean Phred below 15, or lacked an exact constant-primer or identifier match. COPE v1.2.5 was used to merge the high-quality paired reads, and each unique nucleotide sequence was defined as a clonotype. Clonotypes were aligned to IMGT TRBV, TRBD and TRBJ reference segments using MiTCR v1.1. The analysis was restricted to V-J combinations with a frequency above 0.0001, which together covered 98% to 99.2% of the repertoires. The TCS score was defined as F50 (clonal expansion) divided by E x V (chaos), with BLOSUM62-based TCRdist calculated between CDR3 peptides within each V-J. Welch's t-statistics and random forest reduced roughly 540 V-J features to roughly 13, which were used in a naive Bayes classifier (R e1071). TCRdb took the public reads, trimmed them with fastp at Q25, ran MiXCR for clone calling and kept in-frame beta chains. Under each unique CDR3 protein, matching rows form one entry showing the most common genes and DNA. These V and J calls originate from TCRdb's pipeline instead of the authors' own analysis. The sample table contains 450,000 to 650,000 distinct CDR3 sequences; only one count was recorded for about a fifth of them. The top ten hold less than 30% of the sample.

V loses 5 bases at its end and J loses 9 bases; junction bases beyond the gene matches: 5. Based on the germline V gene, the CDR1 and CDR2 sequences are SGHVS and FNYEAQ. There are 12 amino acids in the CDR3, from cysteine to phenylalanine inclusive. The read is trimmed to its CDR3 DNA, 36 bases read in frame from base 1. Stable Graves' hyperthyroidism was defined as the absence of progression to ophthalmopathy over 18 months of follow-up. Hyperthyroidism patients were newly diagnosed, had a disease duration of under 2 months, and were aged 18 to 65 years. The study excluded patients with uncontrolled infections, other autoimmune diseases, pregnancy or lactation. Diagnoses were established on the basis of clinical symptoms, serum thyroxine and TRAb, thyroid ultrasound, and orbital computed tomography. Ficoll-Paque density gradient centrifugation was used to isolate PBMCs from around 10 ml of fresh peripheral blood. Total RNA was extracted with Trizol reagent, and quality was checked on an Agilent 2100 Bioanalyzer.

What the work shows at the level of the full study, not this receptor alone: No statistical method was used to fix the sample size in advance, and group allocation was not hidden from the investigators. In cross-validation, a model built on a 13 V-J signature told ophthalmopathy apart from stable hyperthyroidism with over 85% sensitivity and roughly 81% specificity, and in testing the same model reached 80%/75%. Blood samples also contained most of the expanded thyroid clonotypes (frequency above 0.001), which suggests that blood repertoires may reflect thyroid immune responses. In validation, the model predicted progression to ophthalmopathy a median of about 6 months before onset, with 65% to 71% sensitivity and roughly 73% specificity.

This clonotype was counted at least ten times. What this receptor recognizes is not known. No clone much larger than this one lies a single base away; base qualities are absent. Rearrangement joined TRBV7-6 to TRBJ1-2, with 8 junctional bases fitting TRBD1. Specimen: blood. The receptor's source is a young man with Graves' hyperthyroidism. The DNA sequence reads TGTGCCAGCAGCCCGACAGGGGCCAGCTACACCTTC. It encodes CASSPTGASYTF.